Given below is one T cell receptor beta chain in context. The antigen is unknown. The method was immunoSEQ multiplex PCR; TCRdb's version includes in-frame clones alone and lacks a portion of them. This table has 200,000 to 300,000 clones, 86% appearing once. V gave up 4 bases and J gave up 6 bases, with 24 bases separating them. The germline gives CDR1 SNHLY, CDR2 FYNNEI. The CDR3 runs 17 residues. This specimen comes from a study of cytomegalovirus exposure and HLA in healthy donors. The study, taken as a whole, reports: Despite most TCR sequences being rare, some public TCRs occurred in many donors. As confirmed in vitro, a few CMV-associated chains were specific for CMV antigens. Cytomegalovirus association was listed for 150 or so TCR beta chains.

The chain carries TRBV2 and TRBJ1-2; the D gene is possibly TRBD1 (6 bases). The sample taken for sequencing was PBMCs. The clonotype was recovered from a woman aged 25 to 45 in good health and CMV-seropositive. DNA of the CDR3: TGTGCCAGCAGTGTTTTTCCGGGGGGCAGGGGCGAGAATGGCTACACCTTC. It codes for CASSVFPGGRGENGYTF.